The clone carrying this T cell receptor beta chain was detected a few times. What it binds is unknown. cDNA molecules carried unique molecular identifiers, and template switching added a universal primer site. TCRdb passed the 5' RACE reads through MiXCR, listing each CDR3 protein once. The sample has some 500,000 distinct CDR3 sequences; 9.6% are singletons. This record comes from a study of identical twins. Overall study results and limits: Instead of following the same donors, the conclusions were based on cross-sectional statistical analysis.

This CDR3 has 16 residues. The germline V gene has CDR1 LGHNA and CDR2 YSLEER. Trimming removed 0 bases from V and 5 bases from J, with 14 bases in between. The sample was also linked to a second study, of yellow fever vaccine responses in identical twins.

The origin of this receptor is a woman aged 18-29 years in good health. Material for sequencing was PBMCs. The gene calls are TRBV4-3 and TRBJ2-1, with D possibly TRBD2 on 7 matching bases. In DNA, the CDR3 is TGCGCCAGCAGCCAAGATCGACGGGGGGCGAACAATGAGCAGTTCTTC. This translates into CASSQDRRGANNEQFF.